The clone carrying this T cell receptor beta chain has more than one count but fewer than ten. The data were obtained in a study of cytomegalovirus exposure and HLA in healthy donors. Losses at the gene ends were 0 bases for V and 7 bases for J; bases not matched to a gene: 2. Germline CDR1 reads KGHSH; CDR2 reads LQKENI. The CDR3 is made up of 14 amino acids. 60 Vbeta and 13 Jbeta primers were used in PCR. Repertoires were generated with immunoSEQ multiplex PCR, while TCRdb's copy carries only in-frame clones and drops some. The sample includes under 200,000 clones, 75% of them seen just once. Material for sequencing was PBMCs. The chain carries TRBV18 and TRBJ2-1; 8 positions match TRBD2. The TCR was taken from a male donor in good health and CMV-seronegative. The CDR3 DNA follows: TGTGCCAGCTCACCACCGCCTAGCGGGAATGAGCAGTTCTTC. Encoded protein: CASSPPPSGNEQFF.